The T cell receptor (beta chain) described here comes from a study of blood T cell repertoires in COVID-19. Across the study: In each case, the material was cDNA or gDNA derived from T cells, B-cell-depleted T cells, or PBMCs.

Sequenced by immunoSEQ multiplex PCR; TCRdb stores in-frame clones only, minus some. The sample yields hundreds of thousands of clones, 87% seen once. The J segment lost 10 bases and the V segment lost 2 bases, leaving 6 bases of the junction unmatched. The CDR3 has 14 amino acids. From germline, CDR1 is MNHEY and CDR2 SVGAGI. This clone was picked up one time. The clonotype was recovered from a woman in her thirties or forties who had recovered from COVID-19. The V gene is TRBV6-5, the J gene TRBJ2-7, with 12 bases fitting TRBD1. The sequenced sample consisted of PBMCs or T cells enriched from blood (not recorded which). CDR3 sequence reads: CASSYTGQGANQYF. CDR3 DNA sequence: TGTGCCAGCAGTTACACGGGACAGGGGGCCAATCAGTACTTC.